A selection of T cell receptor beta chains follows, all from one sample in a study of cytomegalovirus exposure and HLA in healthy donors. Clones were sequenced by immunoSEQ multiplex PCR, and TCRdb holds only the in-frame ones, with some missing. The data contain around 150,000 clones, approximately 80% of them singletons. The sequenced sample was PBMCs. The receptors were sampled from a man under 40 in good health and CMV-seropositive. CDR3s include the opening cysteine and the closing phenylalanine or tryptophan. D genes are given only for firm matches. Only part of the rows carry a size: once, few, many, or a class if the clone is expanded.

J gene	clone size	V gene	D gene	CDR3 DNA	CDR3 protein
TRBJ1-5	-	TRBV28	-	TGTGCCAGCAGCCACGGGGGGGAAGGGAGTCAGCCCCAGCATTTT	CASSHGGEGSQPQHF
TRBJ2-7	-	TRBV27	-	TGTGCCAGCAGTTTTCTCGAGGGTTCCGAGCAGTACTTC	CASSFLEGSEQYF
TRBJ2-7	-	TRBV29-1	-	TGCAGCGTTGAAAGTCCCAGGTTTGATCCCTACGAGCAGTACTTC	CSVESPRFDPYEQYF
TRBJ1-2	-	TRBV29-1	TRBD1	TGCAGCGTTGCCCGACAGGGCCAGGGTGGCGATGGCTACACCTTC	CSVARQGQGGDGYTF
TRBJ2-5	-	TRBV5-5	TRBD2	TGTGCCAGCAGCTCGGGTTTTAGCGGGGAGCAAGAGACCCAGTACTTC	CASSSGFSGEQETQYF
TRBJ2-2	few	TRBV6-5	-	TGTGCCAGCAGTTACTGGCAGTTGACCGGGGAGCTGTTTTTT	CASSYWQLTGELFF
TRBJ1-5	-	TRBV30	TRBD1	TGTGCCTGGAGTCTTCAGACAGGGTATCAGCCCCAGCATTTT	CAWSLQTGYQPQHF
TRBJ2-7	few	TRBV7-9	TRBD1	TGTGCCAGCAGCTCCACCGGGACAGGGCAATACGAGCAGTACTTC	CASSSTGTGQYEQYF
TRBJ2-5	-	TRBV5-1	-	TGCGCCAACAGACAGGATCCCGGGCAAGAGACCCAGTACTTC	CANRQDPGQETQYF
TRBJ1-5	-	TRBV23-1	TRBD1	TGCGCCAGCAGTCAATCAGACAGGGCGGAAGATCAGCCCCAGCATTTT	CASSQSDRAEDQPQHF
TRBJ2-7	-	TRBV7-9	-	TGTGCCAGCAGCCTCACCGGGGAAGGCTACGAGCAGTACTTC	CASSLTGEGYEQYF
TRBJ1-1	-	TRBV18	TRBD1	TGTGCCAGCTCACCGACAGGGTTCATGAACACTGAAGCTTTCTTT	CASSPTGFMNTEAFF
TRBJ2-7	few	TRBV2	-	TGTGCCAGCAGTAATTTCAGGGTGGGTGACGAGCAGTACTTC	CASSNFRVGDEQYF
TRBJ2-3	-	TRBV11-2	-	TGTGCCAGCAGGGATGGCTGGGAGATGTATTTT	CASRDGWEMYF
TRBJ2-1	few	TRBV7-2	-	TGTGCCAGCAAGAAGGGGGGGCGCGGTGAGCAGTTCTTC	CASKKGGRGEQFF
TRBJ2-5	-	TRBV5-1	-	TGCGCCAGCAGCTTGACAACAGCTCAAGAGACCCAGTACTTC	CASSLTTAQETQYF
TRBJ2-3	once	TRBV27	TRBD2	TGTGCCAGCAGTCTCCTAGCGGGGGGGCCGACAGATACGCAGTATTTT	CASSLLAGGPTDTQYF
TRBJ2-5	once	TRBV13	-	TGTGCCAGCAGCCTCGGGGTGGGGGAGACCCAGTACTTC	CASSLGVGETQYF
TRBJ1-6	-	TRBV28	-	TGTGCCAGCTTCGGACAGTCCTCCTATAATTCACCCCTCCACTTT	CASFGQSSYNSPLHF
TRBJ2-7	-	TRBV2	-	TGTGCCAGCAGCACCCAGGGGCTAAACGAGCAGTACTTC	CASSTQGLNEQYF
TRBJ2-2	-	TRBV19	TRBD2	TGTGCCAGTAGTAGTTCGGGACTACCCACCGGGGAGCTGTTTTTT	CASSSSGLPTGELFF
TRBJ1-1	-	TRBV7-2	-	TGTGCCAGCAGCTTACCACTCTTAGCTAGCACTGAAGCTTTCTTT	CASSLPLLASTEAFF
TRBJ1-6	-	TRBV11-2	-	TGTGCCAGCAGCTGGTCCGGGACTGATAATTCACCCCTCCACTTT	CASSWSGTDNSPLHF
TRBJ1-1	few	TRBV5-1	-	TGCGCCAGCAGCTTGGCCCCGGTTACAGGCATTAATGAGGCTTTCTTT	CASSLAPVTGINEAFF
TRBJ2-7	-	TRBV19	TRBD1	TGTGCCAGTAGTACCGGGACAGGGAGGCTCTACGAGCAGTACTTC	CASSTGTGRLYEQYF
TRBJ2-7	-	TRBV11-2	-	TGTGCCAGCAGCTTAGCCAGGGGCACGATCTACGAGCAGTACTTC	CASSLARGTIYEQYF
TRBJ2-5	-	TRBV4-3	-	TGCGCCAGCAGCCAAGGGAGCCAAGAGACCCAGTACTTC	CASSQGSQETQYF
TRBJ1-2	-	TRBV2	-	TGTGCCAGCAGTCGTGAGGATTATGGCTACACCTTC	CASSREDYGYTF
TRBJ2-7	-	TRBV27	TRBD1	TGTGCCAGCAGTGGGGACAGAGTTGGCTACGAGCAGTACTTC	CASSGDRVGYEQYF
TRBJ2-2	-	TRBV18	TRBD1	TGTGCCAGCAGGGACAGGTTTAACACCGGGGAGCTGTTTTTT	CASRDRFNTGELFF
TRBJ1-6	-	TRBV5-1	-	TGCGCCAGCAGCTTGGGTGCACAGTACCGCTTGGATTCACCCCTCCACTTT	CASSLGAQYRLDSPLHF
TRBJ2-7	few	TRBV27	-	TGTGCCAGCAGTTTTGGACATCCCCCGATCGGCGAGCAGTACTTC	CASSFGHPPIGEQYF
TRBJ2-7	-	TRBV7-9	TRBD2	TGTGCCAGCAGTTCATCCGACAGCGGGGGTAGGTACGAGCAGTACTTC	CASSSSDSGGRYEQYF
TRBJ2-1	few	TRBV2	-	TGTGCCAGCAGCCTGGGGACTGGCAATGAGCAGTTCTTC	CASSLGTGNEQFF
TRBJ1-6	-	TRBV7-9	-	TGTGCCAGCAGCCCAACTCAGGGTCCCTATAATTCACCCCTCCACTTT	CASSPTQGPYNSPLHF
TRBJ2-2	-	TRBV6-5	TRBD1	TGTGCCAGCAGTCAAGACAGGGTCACCGGGGAGCTGTTTTTT	CASSQDRVTGELFF
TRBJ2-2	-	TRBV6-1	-	TGTGCCAGCAGCCTCGGACTGATCACCGGGGAGCTGTTTTTT	CASSLGLITGELFF
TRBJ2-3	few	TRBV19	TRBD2	TGTGCCAGTAGCCGGGGCACTAGCGGTGGCACAGATACGCAGTATTTT	CASSRGTSGGTDTQYF
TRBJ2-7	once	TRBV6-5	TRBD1	TGTGCCAGCAGTGGCCGGGACAGGCTCTCCTACGAGCAGTACTTC	CASSGRDRLSYEQYF
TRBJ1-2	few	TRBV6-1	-	TGTGCCAGCAGTGAAGCTTCCACAGGGAACTATGGCTACACCTTC	CASSEASTGNYGYTF
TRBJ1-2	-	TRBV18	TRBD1	TGTGCCAGCTCAATGCCAGGGGGCGCTAACTATGGCTACACCTTC	CASSMPGGANYGYTF
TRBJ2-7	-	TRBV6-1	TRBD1	TGTGCCAGCAGTGGACCGGGACAGGGGGGTGAGCAGTACTTC	CASSGPGQGGEQYF
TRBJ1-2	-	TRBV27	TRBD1	TGTGCCAGCAGTTTATCTGGACAGGGCTATGGCTACACCTTC	CASSLSGQGYGYTF
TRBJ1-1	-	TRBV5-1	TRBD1	TGCGCCAGCAGCTTGGTTACCGGGACAGAGAACACTGAAGCTTTCTTT	CASSLVTGTENTEAFF
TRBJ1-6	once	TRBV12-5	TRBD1	TGTGCTAGTGGTCTAAGGACAGGGGGCTCCTATAATTCACCCCTCCACTTT	CASGLRTGGSYNSPLHF
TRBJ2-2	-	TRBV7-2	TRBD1	TGTGCCAGCAGCTCGGGGACAGGGCTTGGCACCGGGGAGCTGTTTTTT	CASSSGTGLGTGELFF
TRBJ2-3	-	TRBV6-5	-	TGTGCCAGCAGTTACTCGGGCGGGGGCGCGACAGATACGCAGTATTTT	CASSYSGGGATDTQYF
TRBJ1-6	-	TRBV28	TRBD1	TGTGCCAGCTCAACCGGACAGGGGGCGCCTAATTCACCCCTCCACTTT	CASSTGQGAPNSPLHF